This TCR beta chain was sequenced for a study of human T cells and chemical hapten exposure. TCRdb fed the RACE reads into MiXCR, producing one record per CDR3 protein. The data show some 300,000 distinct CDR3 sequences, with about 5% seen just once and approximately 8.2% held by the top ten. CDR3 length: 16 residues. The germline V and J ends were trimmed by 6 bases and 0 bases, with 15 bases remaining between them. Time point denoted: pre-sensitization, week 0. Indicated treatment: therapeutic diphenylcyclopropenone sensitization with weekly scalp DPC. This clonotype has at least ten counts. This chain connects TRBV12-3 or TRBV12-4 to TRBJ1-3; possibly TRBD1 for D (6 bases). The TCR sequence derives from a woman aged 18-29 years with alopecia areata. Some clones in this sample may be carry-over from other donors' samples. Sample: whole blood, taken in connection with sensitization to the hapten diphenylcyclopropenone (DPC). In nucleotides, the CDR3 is TGTGCCAGCAGCATCCCAGGGGCCAGCTCTGGAAACACCATATATTTT. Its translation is CASSIPGASSGNTIYF.